Shown below are 23 T cell receptor beta chains from a single sample sequenced in a study of blood T cell repertoires in COVID-19 (dated by TCRdb to 2019 to 2021). The library was built by means of the immunoSEQ multiplex PCR assay. TCRdb limited this immuneACCESS table to in-frame rearrangements with V and J called. A share of clones is missing; checked studies link under half to unresolved V genes, and the rest is unexplained. The sample table contains 35,000 to 50,000 clones; only one count was recorded for about 80% of them. The ten largest clonotypes hold approximately 25% of the sample. Sequencing input: peripheral blood. These receptor sequences come from a human donor with acute or convalescent COVID-19. The donor label of this sample is uncertain.

This clone was seen just once. The chain employs TRBV6-6 and TRBJ1-2, with D possibly TRBD1 on 5 matching bases. Germline values: CDR1 MNHNY, CDR2 SVGAGI (reference sequence). The V gene lost 2 bases and the J gene lost 5 bases, with 15 bases spanning the gap. This CDR3 region has 15 residues. The CDR3 spells CASSYVGGIEYGYTF. The CDR3, as DNA: TGTGCCAGCAGTTACGTCGGGGGAATAGAATATGGCTACACCTTC.

This rearrangement joins TRBV10-3 to TRBJ1-2; a weak D match, TRBD1 (5 bases). V dropped 11 bases and J dropped 4 bases, with 20 bases sitting between them. The CDR3 consists of 14 residues. CDR1 and CDR2 from the germline V gene are ENHRY and SYGVKD. The CDR3 sequence is CAAQGPTDSYGYTF. The CDR3, as DNA: TGTGCCGCCCAGGGTCCGACAGATAGCTATGGCTACACCTTC.

This chain links TRBV5-4 with TRBJ2-6, with 7 bases that match TRBD1. Germline V lookup: CDR1 SGHNT, CDR2 YYREEE (reference sequence). This CDR3 has 16 amino acids. V gave up 0 bases and J gave up 4 bases; unmatched junction bases: 4. CDR3 protein: CASSLGGGTGANVLTF. CDR3 nucleotide sequence: TGTGCCAGCAGCTTGGGAGGGGGCACAGGGGCCAACGTCCTGACTTTC. The whole variable domain, filled in from reference TRBV5-4 and TRBJ2-6, reads ETGVTQSPTHLIKTRGQQVTLRCSSQSGHNTVSWYQQALGQGPQFIFQYYREEENGRGNFPPRFSGLQFPNYSSELNVNALELDDSALYLCASSLGGGTGANVLTFGAGSRLTVL.

This clone occurred a few times. The chain combines TRBV6-1 with TRBJ2-4, with 8 bases matching TRBD2. The CDR3 runs to 18 residues. The V gene end was trimmed by 4 bases and the J gene end by 0 bases; junction bases not matched to a gene: 11. CDR1 and CDR2 from the germline V gene are MNHNS and SASEGT. The CDR3 coding sequence is TGTGCCAGCAGTGGGGACTTCGGGGGGGGACTAGCCAAAAACATTCAGTACTTC. Protein product: CASSGDFGGGLAKNIQYF.

The J gene is TRBJ1-5, the V gene TRBV5-1; the D gene is possibly TRBD1 (6 bases). This CDR3 is built from 14 residues. V lost 4 bases and J lost 4, with 12 bases in between. The germline V gene has CDR1 SGHRS and CDR2 YFSETQ. The DNA for the CDR3 is TGCGCCAGCAGCCGGGGGGGCGATAATCAGCCCCAGCATTTT. Amino acid sequence: CASSRGGDNQPQHF.

V usage is TRBV9 and J usage is TRBJ1-2; possible D gene TRBD1, 6 bases. V was shortened by 0 bases and J by 4 bases, with 25 bases between the two germline ends. The CDR3 runs to 19 residues. Germline V lookup: CDR1 SGDLS, CDR2 YYNGEE. This CDR3 reads CASSVVSTQGTKFFYGYTF. CDR3 coding DNA: TGTGCCAGCAGCGTAGTCAGCACTCAGGGGACAAAATTTTTCTATGGCTACACCTTC.

The rearrangement uses TRBV11-2 and TRBJ2-5; D is possibly TRBD1 (6 bases). The CDR3 is 14 residues long. Germline V lookup: CDR1 SGHAT, CDR2 FQNNGV. V lost 1 base and J lost 1, with 7 bases in between. DNA of the CDR3: TGTGCCAGCAGCTTAGGGACAGCCCAAGAGACCCAGTACTTC. Its protein product is CASSLGTAQETQYF.

For this clone: Given the absence of the conserved phenylalanine or tryptophan at the CDR3 end, a read error is likely. The limits of the CDR3 on the DNA are not certain, so only TCRdb's listed CDR3 is given. J is TRBJ2-7 and V is TRBV2; TRBD1 is the table's D call, not checked against the DNA. The CDR3 has 13 residues if both end residues are counted. Per germline, CDR1 SNHLY and CDR2 FYNNEI. CDR3 residues: CASSLSPVGPRAY.

This clone was found a few times. The chain uses TRBV2 and TRBJ2-3, with D possibly TRBD1 on 5 matching bases. Trimming shortened V by 7 bases and J by 2 bases, and 7 bases separated the two germline ends. The germline gives CDR1 SNHLY, CDR2 FYNNEI. The CDR3 has 12 residues. The CDR3 DNA reads as TGTGCCAGCAAGGGGAACACAGATACGCAGTATTTT. Its translation is CASKGNTDTQYF.

The chain recombines TRBV3-1 (or the pseudogene TRBV3-2) with TRBJ2-7, with D maybe TRBD1 (5 bases). From germline, CDR1 is LGHDT and CDR2 YNNKEL (reference sequence). The CDR3 is made up of 12 amino acids. The V and J ends lost 1 base and 6 bases respectively, with 7 bases between them. The DNA of the CDR3 is TGTGCCAGCAGCCAAGGGACACTCGAGCAGTACTTC. It specifies CASSQGTLEQYF.

The rearrangement uses TRBV10-3 and TRBJ1-5; a possible D gene is TRBD1 (5 bases). Germline V lookup: CDR1 ENHRY, CDR2 SYGVKD. This CDR3 has 14 amino acids. V was pared by 3 bases and J by 5 bases, with 11 bases between. The chain's CDR3 is CAISEGVMDQPQHF. The CDR3 nucleotides read TGTGCCATCAGTGAAGGGGTGATGGATCAGCCCCAGCATTTT.

The V gene is TRBV30, the J gene TRBJ2-1, with 7 bases lining up with TRBD1. V was pared by 1 base and J by 6 bases, with 6 bases of the junction left unmatched. Germline loops: CDR1 GTSNPN, CDR2 SVGIG (reference sequence). The CDR3 totals 14 residues. The CDR3: CAWSEVNRGNEQFF. The CDR3 region has the DNA TGTGCCTGGAGTGAAGTTAACAGGGGCAATGAGCAGTTCTTC. The variable domain in full, with the rest retrieved from reference TRBV30 and TRBJ2-1, is SQTIHQWPATLVQPVGSPLSLECTVEGTSNPNLYWYRQAAGRGLQLLFYSVGIGQISSEVPQNLSASRPQDRQFILSSKKLLLSDSGFYLCAWSEVNRGNEQFFGPGTRLTVL.

The chain employs TRBV7-2 and TRBJ2-7; D ambiguous. CDR1 and CDR2 from the germline V gene are SGHTA and FQGNSA. The CDR3 runs 12 residues. Between the trimmed V and J ends, which lost 4 bases and 6 bases, there was a span of 10 bases. CDR3 in DNA: TGTGCCAGCAGCTCCCGAATAGCCGAGCAGTACTTC. The encoded protein is CASSSRIAEQYF. Based on the CDR3 plus reference TRBV7-2 and TRBJ2-7, the full variable domain is GAGVSQSPSNKVTEKGKDVELRCDPISGHTALYWYRQSLGQGLEFLIYFQGNSAPDKSGLPSDRFSAERTGGSVSTLTIQRTQQEDSAVYLCASSSRIAEQYFGPGTRLTVT.

V and J are TRBV30 and TRBJ1-1, with D possibly TRBD1 on 5 matching bases. This CDR3 spans 15 amino acids. V lost 0 bases to trimming and J lost 5 bases, with 16 bases between them. Germline CDR1 is GTSNPN and CDR2 is SVGIG (reference sequence). CDR3 bases: TGTGCCTGGAGTGTACCGGGCAGGGATGTAACTGAAGCTTTCTTT. Translation gives CAWSVPGRDVTEAFF.

The V call is TRBV5-5, the J call TRBJ2-2, with a weak D call TRBD1 (6 bases). The CDR3 sequence is 17 residues long. Between the trimmed V and J ends, which lost 10 bases and 1 base, there was a span of 23 bases. CDR1 is SGHKS and CDR2 is YYEKEE in the germline V gene (reference sequence). CDR3 sequence reads: CAGPRTARVQNTGELFF. The CDR3 bases are TGTGCCGGGCCCCGGACAGCGAGAGTCCAGAACACCGGGGAGCTGTTTTTT.

The chain is built from TRBV2 and TRBJ2-3, with 8 bases that match TRBD2. The germline gives CDR1 SNHLY, CDR2 FYNNEI. V was pared by 2 bases and J by 2 bases, with 9 bases of the junction left unmatched. This CDR3 is 17 amino acids long. The CDR3 region has the DNA TGTGCCAGCAGTGAAATTCTAGCGGGTGATGTCACAGATACGCAGTATTTT. Translated: CASSEILAGDVTDTQYF.

V usage is TRBV14 and J usage is TRBJ2-1; 10 bases are a match to TRBD2. V lost 5 bases and J lost 4; bases outside the gene matches: 5. Germline assignment: CDR1 SGHDN and CDR2 FVKESK. The length of the CDR3 is 15 residues. CDR3 nucleotide sequence: TGTGCCAGCAGCTACAGAGCGGGAGGGTACAATGAGCAGTTCTTC. Its translation: CASSYRAGGYNEQFF.

Only a few counts were recorded for this clone. V gene TRBV6-2 or TRBV6-3 combines with J gene TRBJ2-1; D possibly corresponds to TRBD2 (6 bases). The CDR3 loop spans 14 amino acids. Trimming left V 5 bases short and J 4 bases short, with 12 bases between. The V gene's germline CDR1 is MNHEY and CDR2 SVGEGT. The CDR3 DNA follows: TGTGCCAGCAGTGTCCGGGAGCTGTACAATGAGCAGTTCTTC. It translates to CASSVRELYNEQFF.

The rearrangement links TRBV9 to TRBJ2-7; TRBD1 matches 9 bases. The germline gives CDR1 SGDLS, CDR2 YYNGEE. The CDR3 contains 17 residues. V lost 0 bases and J lost 5; bases outside the gene matches: 12. CDR3 residues: CASSVGGGGQGSNEQYF. CDR3 bases: TGTGCCAGCAGCGTAGGTGGCGGGGGACAGGGAAGCAACGAGCAGTACTTC.

This clone is labeled medium-sized (0.01 to 0.1%). This chain uses TRBV6-1 with TRBJ1-5; 8 bases align to TRBD1. This CDR3 region has 16 residues. The V gene's germline CDR1 is MNHNS and CDR2 SASEGT. The junction had 4 bases not matched to a gene; V was cut back by 1 base and J by 2 bases. The DNA for the CDR3 is TGTGCCAGCAGTGAAGGGGAGGGACAGGGCAATCAGCCCCAGCATTTT. Its protein is CASSEGEGQGNQPQHF.

This clone was observed once. The chain carries TRBV19 and TRBJ1-1; D call uncertain. From germline, CDR1 is LNHDA and CDR2 SQIVND (reference sequence). V gave up 4 bases and J gave up 4 bases, with 19 bases separating them. This CDR3 region has 16 residues. This CDR3 reads CASSKERFPRGTEAFF. CDR3 coding DNA: TGTGCCAGTAGTAAAGAGAGGTTCCCACGCGGCACTGAAGCTTTCTTT.

The chain has TRBV5-6 and TRBJ1-1; the match to TRBD1 covers 8 bases. Germline V gene sequence: CDR1 SGHDT, CDR2 YYEEEE. V shed 3 bases, J shed 1 base, and the junction held 5 bases outside the gene matches. The CDR3 is 15 residues long. The CDR3 DNA sequence: TGTGCCAGCAGCTGGAGGGGGACAGGGAACACTGAAGCTTTCTTT. Amino acid sequence: CASSWRGTGNTEAFF.

In DNA, the CDR3 is TGTGCCATCAGTACTAGCGGGAACTCCTACAATGAGCAGTTCTTC. Translating it yields CAISTSGNSYNEQFF. The rearrangement uses TRBV10-3 and TRBJ2-1; 10 bases match TRBD2. Per the germline V gene, CDR1 is ENHRY and CDR2 is SYGVKD. There are 15 residues in the CDR3. V shed 5 bases and J 0 bases; nucleotides not matched to a gene: 1.